The 32 T cell receptor beta chains below were found in one sample sequenced in a study of T cell responses to AZD1222 COVID-19 vaccine. Method: immunoSEQ multiplex PCR; TCRdb's copy keeps in-frame clones and lacks some. The table lists about 67,000 clones, around 84% of them singletons. The input for sequencing was peripheral blood, taken on day 0 of AZD1222 vaccination. These receptors all stem from an adult in good health.

V is TRBV2 and J is TRBJ2-5; D ambiguous. The CDR3 sequence is 10 residues long. Germline-derived CDR1 and CDR2 are SNHLY and FYNNEI. Trimming removed 8 bases from V and 7 bases from J, with 8 bases in between. The CDR3 bases are TGTGCCAGCGGAGATGCGACCCAGTACTTC. As protein: CASGDATQYF. Full variable domain (rest looked up from reference TRBV2 and TRBJ2-5): EPEVTQTPSHQVTQMGQEVILRCVPISNHLYFYWYRQILGQKVEFLVSFYNNEISEKSEIFDDQFSVERPDGSNFTLKIRSTKLEDSAMYFCASGDATQYFGPGTRLLVL.

This chain joins TRBV28 and TRBJ2-5, with D hard to call. Germline V gene data show CDR1 as MDHEN and CDR2 as SYDVKM. This CDR3 comprises 11 residues. V lost 8 bases, J lost 4 bases, and 8 bases lay in between. The chain's CDR3 is CASQRRETQYF. Here the CDR3 DNA reads TGTGCCAGCCAGAGAAGAGAGACCCAGTACTTC.

This chain links TRBV27 with TRBJ2-7, with D unresolved. The germline V and J ends were trimmed by 4 bases and 3 bases, with 13 bases remaining between them. The CDR3 has 14 amino acids. The V gene's germline CDR1 is MNHEY and CDR2 SMNVEV (reference sequence). The CDR3 DNA follows: TGTGCCAGCAGTTCCCATACATTAGACTACGAGCAGTACTTC. The encoded protein is CASSSHTLDYEQYF.

The V gene is TRBV18, the J gene TRBJ2-5; weak D call: TRBD2 (5 bases). This CDR3 spans 15 amino acids. CDR1 is KGHSH and CDR2 is LQKENI in the germline V gene. The ends were cut back, 3 bases at V and 5 bases at J, with 16 bases in the middle. CDR3 protein: CASSPLGRGGETQYF. In DNA form, the CDR3 reads TGTGCCAGCTCACCCCTCGGTCGGGGTGGCGAGACCCAGTACTTC.

The CDR3 region has the DNA TGCGCCAGCAGCCAGGAAGTCAGCGCTGAAGCTTTCTTT. Translated, it gives CASSQEVSAEAFF. The gene calls are TRBV4-3 and TRBJ1-1; D is uncertain. The ends were cut back, 3 bases at V and 6 bases at J, with 11 bases in the middle. Germline-derived CDR1 and CDR2 are LGHNA and YSLEER. This CDR3 contains 13 residues.

The V and J genes are TRBV28 and TRBJ2-7, with D uncertain. The V end was cut by 8 bases, the J end by 3 bases, with 20 bases between. The CDR3 has 15 residues. Germline CDR1 and CDR2: MDHEN and SYDVKM. The CDR3 nucleotides read TGTGCCAGCGCCCCAGTTAGGGTCTATCTCTACGAGCAGTACTTC. It specifies CASAPVRVYLYEQYF.

V usage is TRBV15 and J usage is TRBJ2-7; no definite D call. The CDR3 covers 15 residues. Germline V gene data show CDR1 as LNHNV and CDR2 as YYDKDF (reference sequence). V lost 0 bases and J lost 1, with 10 bases in between. The CDR3 loop is CATSRDEYGSYEQYF. For the CDR3, the DNA is TGTGCCACCAGCAGAGATGAGTATGGTTCCTACGAGCAGTACTTC.

This clone appeared many times. The chain recombines TRBV28 with TRBJ1-4; TRBD1 matches at 7 bases. This CDR3 spans 15 amino acids. Germline assignment: CDR1 MDHEN and CDR2 SYDVKM. V gave up 7 bases and J gave up 8 bases; unmatched junction bases: 13. The CDR3: CASTVTGTAREKLFF. The DNA for the CDR3 is TGTGCCAGCACAGTAACCGGGACAGCTAGGGAAAAACTGTTTTTT. The full variable domain, its missing parts supplied by reference TRBV28 and TRBJ1-4, is DVKVTQSSRYLVKRTGEKVFLECVQDMDHENMFWYRQDPGLGLRLIYFSYDVKMKEKGDIPEGYSVSREKKERFSLILESASTNQTSMYLCASTVTGTAREKLFFGSGTQLSVL.

The chain links TRBV28 to TRBJ1-2; the D is unclear. This CDR3 spans 14 amino acids. Germline CDR1 and CDR2: MDHEN and SYDVKM. The V gene lost 2 bases and the J gene lost 4 bases, with 11 bases spanning the gap. CDR3 coding DNA: TGTGCCAGCAGTTTAGATGCCTCTTTCTATGGCTACACCTTC. Encoded protein: CASSLDASFYGYTF.

V usage is TRBV30 and J usage is TRBJ1-1; D uncertain. The CDR3 consists of 11 residues. Per the germline V gene, CDR1 is GTSNPN and CDR2 is SVGIG (reference sequence). Trimming shortened V by 1 base and J by 7 bases, and 7 bases separated the two germline ends. The CDR3 DNA is TGTGCCTGGAGTGAAGGGAATGAAGCTTTCTTT. Translating gives CAWSEGNEAFF.

The chain combines TRBV4-3 with TRBJ1-1; D is uncertain. From germline, CDR1 is LGHNA and CDR2 YSLEER. The CDR3 spans 14 residues. V gave up 3 bases and J gave up 4 bases, with 12 bases separating them. This chain's CDR3 is CASSQASMGTEAFF. CDR3 DNA sequence: TGCGCCAGCAGCCAGGCATCAATGGGCACTGAAGCTTTCTTT.

The chain uses TRBV7-9 and TRBJ1-6; 7 nucleotides match TRBD1. The CDR3 runs to 16 residues. CDR1 and CDR2 from the germline V gene are SEHNR and FQNEAQ (reference sequence). The J segment lost 9 bases and the V segment lost 5 bases, leaving 13 bases of the junction unmatched. CDR3 loop: CASSPSTGMARSPLHF. DNA of the CDR3: TGTGCCAGCAGCCCCTCGACAGGGATGGCTCGTTCACCCCTCCACTTT.

This clone was recorded only once. The genes are TRBV11-1 and TRBJ2-3; 7 bases fit TRBD1. V lost 5 bases, J lost 2 bases, and 4 bases stayed unmatched. The CDR3 runs to 14 residues. Looked up from germline, CDR1 is SGHAT and CDR2 is FQDESV (reference sequence). This chain's CDR3 is CASSVGQDTDTQYF. The CDR3 bases are TGTGCCAGCAGCGTCGGACAGGACACAGATACGCAGTATTTT.

The J gene is TRBJ1-6, the V gene TRBV7-9, with 8 bases fitting TRBD1. The CDR3 spans 16 residues. With 5 bases clipped from V and 9 bases from J, the junction kept 12 bases outside the gene matches. From germline, CDR1 is SEHNR and CDR2 FQNEAQ (reference sequence). CDR3 protein: CASSPGQGGSRSPLHF. The CDR3 nucleotides are TGTGCCAGCAGCCCCGGACAGGGAGGATCGCGTTCACCCCTCCACTTT.

The chain recombines TRBV13 with TRBJ2-1; maybe TRBD2 (5 bases). CDR1 and CDR2 from the germline V gene are PRHDT and FYEKMQ (reference sequence). Trimming took off 1 base at V and 9 bases at J, with 7 bases between the two ends. CDR3 length: 12 amino acids. This CDR3 is CASSLALGEQFF. The CDR3 DNA sequence: TGTGCCAGCAGCTTAGCACTAGGTGAGCAGTTCTTC.

The chain joins TRBV19 to TRBJ2-3; no clear D. CDR1 LNHDA and CDR2 SQIVND come from the germline V gene (reference sequence). This CDR3 is 14 amino acids long. V shed 3 bases and J shed 0 bases, with 7 bases lying between them. The DNA for the CDR3 is TGTGCCAGTAGTATCGGCGACAGCACAGATACGCAGTATTTT. Translation gives CASSIGDSTDTQYF.

The J gene is TRBJ2-1, the V gene TRBV5-4, with 13 bases aligning to TRBD2. The V segment lost 2 bases and the J segment 7 bases; nucleotides outside the gene matches: 9. Per germline, CDR1 SGHNT and CDR2 YYREEE (reference sequence). The CDR3 is 17 amino acids. CDR3 loop: CASSLTKLAGGLNEQFF. Written as DNA, the CDR3 is TGTGCCAGCAGCTTAACCAAACTAGCGGGAGGGCTAAATGAGCAGTTCTTC.

This clone was recorded once. J is TRBJ1-2 and V is TRBV6-4; D possibly corresponds to TRBD1 (5 bases). This CDR3 is 15 amino acids long. V was trimmed by 3 bases and J by 0 bases, leaving 11 bases between them. Per the germline V gene, CDR1 is MRHNA and CDR2 is SNTAGT. CDR3: CASSESTAANYGYTF. The DNA of the CDR3 is TGTGCCAGCAGTGAGTCGACAGCCGCTAACTATGGCTACACCTTC.

The chain is built from TRBV5-1 and TRBJ2-5; the match to TRBD1 covers 11 bases. Trimming took 5 bases from V and 5 from J; bases not matched to a gene: 8. Germline values: CDR1 SGHRS, CDR2 YFSETQ. This CDR3 is built from 15 residues. The CDR3 loop reads CASRIRTGGMETQYF. In DNA, the CDR3 is TGCGCCAGCAGGATTAGGACAGGGGGCATGGAGACCCAGTACTTC. Looking up the rest from reference TRBV5-1 and TRBJ2-5 gives the full variable domain: KAGVTQTPRYLIKTRGQQVTLSCSPISGHRSVSWYQQTPGQGLQFLFEYFSETQRNKGNFPGRFSGRQFSNSRSEMNVSTLELGDSALYLCASRIRTGGMETQYFGPGTRLLVL.

This chain uses TRBV29-1 with TRBJ1-2; D ambiguous. The CDR3 spans 16 residues. The V and J ends lost 0 bases and 2 bases respectively, with 16 bases between them. From germline, CDR1 is SQVTM and CDR2 ANQGSEA. The DNA of the CDR3 is TGCAGCGTTGAAGATGGGCTTAACCTTAGGAACTATGGCTACACCTTC. Its translation: CSVEDGLNLRNYGYTF.

The V and J genes are TRBV13 and TRBJ2-1; 7 positions agree with TRBD1. CDR3 size: 15 residues. Germline V gene data show CDR1 as PRHDT and CDR2 as FYEKMQ (reference sequence). Trimming removed 0 bases from V and 1 base from J; junction bases left unmatched: 0. DNA of the CDR3: TGTGCCAGCAGCTTAGGGACAGGGTCCTACAATGAGCAGTTCTTC. It is translated as CASSLGTGSYNEQFF.

This clone was counted a single time. V usage is TRBV6-6 and J usage is TRBJ2-7; D gene uncertain. Germline CDR1 and CDR2: MNHNY and SVGAGI (reference sequence). V lost 5 bases, J lost 2 bases, and 10 bases lay in between. This CDR3 region has 13 residues. As DNA, the CDR3 is TGTGCCAGCAGTACGCCGGAAGCCTACGAGCAGTACTTC. Protein sequence: CASSTPEAYEQYF.

This sequence joins TRBV2 and TRBJ2-7, with a tentative D call TRBD1 (5 bases). V shed 2 bases and J shed 3 bases, with 11 bases lying between them. The CDR3 length is 14 residues. The germline CDR1 and CDR2 sequences are SNHLY and FYNNEI. CDR3 protein: CASSEMQGNYEQYF. In DNA form, the CDR3 reads TGTGCCAGCAGTGAAATGCAGGGAAACTACGAGCAGTACTTC. Full variable domain (missing parts from reference TRBV2 and TRBJ2-7): EPEVTQTPSHQVTQMGQEVILRCVPISNHLYFYWYRQILGQKVEFLVSFYNNEISEKSEIFDDQFSVERPDGSNFTLKIRSTKLEDSAMYFCASSEMQGNYEQYFGPGTRLTVT.

This rearrangement joins TRBV6-5 to TRBJ1-5; D call uncertain. Germline CDR1 MNHEY, CDR2 SVGAGI. Trimming removed 6 bases from V and 8 bases from J, with 20 bases in between. The CDR3 spans 15 residues. The CDR3: CASSRDHSWVEPQHF. The CDR3 nucleotides read TGTGCCAGCAGCCGAGACCATTCTTGGGTTGAGCCCCAGCATTTT.

V usage is TRBV4-3 and J usage is TRBJ2-3; the match to TRBD2 covers 9 bases. V was clipped by 0 bases and J by 2 bases; unmatched bases: 6. CDR3 length: 17 amino acids. Germline lookup yields CDR1 LGHNA and CDR2 YSLEER. CDR3 region: CASSQDGPSGVTDTQYF. The CDR3 bases are TGCGCCAGCAGCCAAGATGGGCCTAGCGGGGTCACAGATACGCAGTATTTT.

This clone has just a few counts. This sequence joins TRBV3-1 (or the pseudogene TRBV3-2) and TRBJ1-5; D possibly corresponds to TRBD1 (5 bases). This CDR3 has 13 amino acids. Germline CDR1 LGHDT, CDR2 YNNKEL (reference sequence). V was pared by 4 bases and J by 4 bases, with 8 bases between. The CDR3 reads CASSPSGNQPQHF. The CDR3 region has the DNA TGTGCCAGCAGCCCGTCAGGGAATCAGCCCCAGCATTTT.

This clone was counted between two and nine times. The CDR3 nucleotides are TGTGCCAGCAGTGGACGTAACTATGGCTACACCTTC. This translates into CASSGRNYGYTF. J is TRBJ1-2 and V is TRBV2; the D is unclear. Germline CDR1 SNHLY, CDR2 FYNNEI. Between the trimmed V and J ends, which lost 4 bases and 1 base, there was a span of 4 bases. The CDR3 is made up of 12 amino acids.

The chain links TRBV6-2 or TRBV6-3 to TRBJ2-7, with D hard to call. The CDR3 has 11 amino acids. Germline CDR1 MNHEY, CDR2 SVGEGT. V dropped 6 bases and J dropped 2 bases, with 5 bases sitting between them. CDR3 protein: CASSRAYEQYF. DNA for the CDR3: TGTGCCAGCAGCAGAGCCTACGAGCAGTACTTC.

The chain uses TRBV14 and TRBJ1-1, with 8 bases identical to TRBD1. V shed 4 bases, J shed 2 bases, and the junction held 9 bases outside the gene matches. CDR3 length: 16 residues. CDR1 is SGHDN and CDR2 is FVKESK in the germline V gene. In DNA form, the CDR3 reads TGTGCCAGCAGCCTCCGGACAGGGAACACAAACACTGAAGCTTTCTTT. Encoded protein: CASSLRTGNTNTEAFF.

V is TRBV28 and J is TRBJ1-1; no firm D call. Germline CDR1 is MDHEN and CDR2 is SYDVKM. This CDR3 region has 15 residues. Trimming shortened V by 3 bases and J by 0 bases, and 11 bases separated the two germline ends. CDR3: CASSFTRTMNTEAFF. The CDR3 coding sequence is TGTGCCAGCAGTTTCACTCGGACTATGAACACTGAAGCTTTCTTT.

The rearrangement links TRBV3-1 (or the pseudogene TRBV3-2) to TRBJ2-1, with 8 positions matching TRBD2. From germline, CDR1 is LGHDT and CDR2 YNNKEL (reference sequence). The CDR3 is made up of 16 amino acids. V lost 1 base, J lost 7 bases, and 9 bases stayed unmatched. The CDR3 region is CASSQVAGYIQNEQFF. In DNA form, the CDR3 reads TGTGCCAGCAGCCAAGTAGCGGGGTATATACAGAATGAGCAGTTCTTC.

J is TRBJ1-1 and V is TRBV4-1; TRBD1 is a possible D gene (5 bases). The V end was cut by 3 bases, the J end by 0 bases, with 11 bases between. Germline V gives CDR1 MGHRA, CDR2 YSYEKL. This CDR3 has 15 amino acids. CDR3 sequence reads: CASSQSGPLNTEAFF. DNA of the CDR3: TGCGCCAGCAGCCAGTCGGGACCATTGAACACTGAAGCTTTCTTT.